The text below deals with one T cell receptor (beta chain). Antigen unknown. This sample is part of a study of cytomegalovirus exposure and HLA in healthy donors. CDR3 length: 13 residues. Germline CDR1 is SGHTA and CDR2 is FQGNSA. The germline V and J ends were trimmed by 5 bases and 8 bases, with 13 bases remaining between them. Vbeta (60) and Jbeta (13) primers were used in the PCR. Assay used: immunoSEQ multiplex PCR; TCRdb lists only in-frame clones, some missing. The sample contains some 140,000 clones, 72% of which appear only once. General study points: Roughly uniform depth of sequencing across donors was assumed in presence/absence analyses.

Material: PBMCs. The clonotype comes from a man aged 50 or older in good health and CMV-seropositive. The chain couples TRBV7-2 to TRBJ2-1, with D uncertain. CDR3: CASSPETRDEQFF. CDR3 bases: TGTGCCAGCAGCCCAGAGACCCGGGATGAGCAGTTCTTC.